A selection of T cell receptor beta chains follows, all from one sample in a study of Ad26.COV2.S vaccination and SARS-CoV-2 variants. The protocol was immunoSEQ multiplex PCR, while the TCRdb copy is restricted to in-frame clones and leaves out a portion. The sample yields hundreds of thousands of clones, 87% seen once. Sequenced material: peripheral blood, taken in a trial of Ad26.COV2.S vaccine versus placebo. The receptors come from a person between 18 and 65 years old who received the Ad26.COV2.S COVID-19 vaccine or a placebo. Both conserved end residues are part of each CDR3.

>TRBV18
CASSPSSGRNTEKLFF
>TRBV9
CASSPEGEPRGAGANVLTF
>TRBV9
CASSVDRSLDNSPLHF
>TRBV4-1
CASSQPGQRKETQYF
>TRBV4-1
CASSPRGGHMNTEAFF
>TRBV7-6
CASNPPDEKGDSPLHF
>TRBV7-9
CASSYGQGSYNEQFF
>TRBV30
CAWNPGGGDFF
>TRBV5-5
CASSLGAPYEQYF
>TRBV27
CASSSGTGGEQYF
>TRBV7-2
CASTLGSAGPGEQYF
>TRBV19
CASSQTGVPEAFF
>TRBV4-3
CASSQGVGGGGEAFF
>TRBV19
CASSKTAQETQYF
>TRBV4-2
CASSHPAFPDTQYF
>TRBV10-1
CASSESLGYEQYF
>TRBV2
CASRPQQGTETQYF
>TRBV6-5
CASSSGEVALHF
>TRBV3-1/TRBV3-2
CASSHRNQPQHF
>TRBV30
CAWSRDLGTDTQYF
>TRBV9
CASSQPRGGRETQYF
>TRBV18
CASSQRGEINYGYTF
>TRBV11-2
CASSFTGTRPFF
>TRBV2
CASSEQRGGQETQYF
>TRBV27
CASSLIGQGAPYQPQHF
>TRBV7-2
CASSFQGAGETQYF
>TRBV29-1
CSVGSPVADYGYTF
>TRBV19
CASSIGQGAVVYTF
>TRBV30
CAWSAWTGGDEKLFF
>TRBV5-8
CASSLGDRGTYEQYF
>TRBV19
CASEDTFEQFF
>TRBV10-3
CAISESDRGYGYTF
>TRBV6-2/TRBV6-3
CASRPRDRPVETQYF
>TRBV15
CATSRPPGLGVSYEQYF
>TRBV11-2
CASSSGGREQYF
>TRBV19
CASSAQGGVPQPQHF
>TRBV9
CASSVGPAGGRTDTQYF
>TRBV6-5
CASSSYWEPQHF
>TRBV3-1/TRBV3-2
CASSQDSGRSYTF
>TRBV5-1
CASNQDGREQETQYF
>TRBV19
CATRTGRNTGELFF
>TRBV7-9
CASSSWTGFLGSGNTIYF
>TRBV18
CASSLMRDSLYGYTF
>TRBV6-5
CASSYSAGGLTDTQYF
>TRBV15
CATSAISGLGGYTF
>TRBV5-1
CASSLRPGTAYEQYF